This TCR beta chain was identified during a study of blood T cell repertoires in COVID-19. Study context: PBMCs, B-cell-depleted T cells, or T cells were the source of the cDNA or gDNA that made up the material.

Recovery meant two consecutive negative NP/OP PCR tests, professional clearance, or resolved symptoms. Sequencing used immunoSEQ multiplex PCR; TCRdb keeps in-frame clones, though not all of them. Counted here are about 250,000 clones, 75% to 90% occurring once; the ten biggest clones make up 2% to 3%. The origin of this receptor is a woman aged 18-30 years who had recovered from COVID-19. The sample consisted of PBMCs or T cells enriched from blood (not recorded which).

This chain's CDR3 is CASSRGFPGQGRYGYTF. In nucleotides, the CDR3 is TGTGCCAGCAGCCGGGGGTTCCCGGGACAGGGAAGATATGGCTACACCTTC. The rearrangement uses TRBV3-1 (or the pseudogene TRBV3-2) and TRBJ1-2, with TRBD1 identical over 9 bases. The CDR3 is 17 residues long. V trimming: 4 bases; J trimming: 5 bases; junction bases outside the gene matches: 14. The germline V gene has CDR1 LGHDT and CDR2 YNNKEL (reference sequence).